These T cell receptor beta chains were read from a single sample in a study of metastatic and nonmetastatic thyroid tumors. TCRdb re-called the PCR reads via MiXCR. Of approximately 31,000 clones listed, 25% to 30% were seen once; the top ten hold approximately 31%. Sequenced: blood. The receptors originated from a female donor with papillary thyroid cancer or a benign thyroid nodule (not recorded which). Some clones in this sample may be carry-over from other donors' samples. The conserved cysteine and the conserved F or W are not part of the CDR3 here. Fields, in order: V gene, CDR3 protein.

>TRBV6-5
ASSPRDWDYEQY
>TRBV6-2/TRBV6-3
ASSDGTSGKNEQF
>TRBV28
ASSGLGTREQY
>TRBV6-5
ASSYGPTEAF
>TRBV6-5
ASSYSLTGVSSYEQY
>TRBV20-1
SAPGTYVYEQY
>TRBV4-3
ASSQDRVNYGYT
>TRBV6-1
ASSRDYENTEAF
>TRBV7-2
ASSEGLAGVYEQF
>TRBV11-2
ASSLNWNTEAF
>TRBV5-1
ASRHRTTSGSHNEQF
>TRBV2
ANREDRGGYT
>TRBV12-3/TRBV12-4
AVLPGAYNEQF
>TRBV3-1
ASSLTSGGALRAEQY
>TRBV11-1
ASSLAPQGWEQY
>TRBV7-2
ASSLGTGLGYT
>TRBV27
ASRAIAASSYEQY
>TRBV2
ASRPGWMTDEQY
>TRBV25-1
ASSELPWGTDTQY
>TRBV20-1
SANRGSQPQH
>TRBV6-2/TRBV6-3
ASSSAGQETQY
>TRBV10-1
ASSDGGADTQY
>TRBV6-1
ASRVNTEAF
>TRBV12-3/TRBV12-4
ASSLGGQGTEAF
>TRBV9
AGSVGGIEETQY
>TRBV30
AWSRAVLNYGYT
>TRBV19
ASSIDRFHEPDTQY
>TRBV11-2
ASRQGLADPSIQY
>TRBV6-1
ASHRTVFRAGELF
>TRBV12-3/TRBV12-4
ASSPPNYEQY
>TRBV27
ASSSRQGHYGYT
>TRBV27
ASSSTDNPHEQY
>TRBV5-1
ASRYSLDTQY
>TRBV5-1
ASSLVQVSGANVLT
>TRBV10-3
AISESPRSYEQY
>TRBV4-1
ASSQGPLGANVLT
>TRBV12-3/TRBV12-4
ASSSGDT
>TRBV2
ASSEALGQVNEAF
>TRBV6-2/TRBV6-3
ASSSREQY
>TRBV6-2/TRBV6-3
ASSYGGQGIYGYT
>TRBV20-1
SARDSRVPQETQY
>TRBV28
AISRTGIPATQY
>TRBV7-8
ASSLAGARSYEQY
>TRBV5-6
ASSLGAVPEPQH